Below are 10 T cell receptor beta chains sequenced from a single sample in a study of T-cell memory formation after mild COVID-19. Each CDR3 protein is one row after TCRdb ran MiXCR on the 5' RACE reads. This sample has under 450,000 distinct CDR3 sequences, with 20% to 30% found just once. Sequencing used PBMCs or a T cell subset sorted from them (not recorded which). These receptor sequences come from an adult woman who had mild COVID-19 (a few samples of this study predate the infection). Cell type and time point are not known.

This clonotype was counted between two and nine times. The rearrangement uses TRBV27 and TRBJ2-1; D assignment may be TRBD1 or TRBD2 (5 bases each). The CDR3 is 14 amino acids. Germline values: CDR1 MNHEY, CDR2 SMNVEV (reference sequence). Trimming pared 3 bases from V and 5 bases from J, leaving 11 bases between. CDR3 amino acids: CASSLDGAHNEQFF. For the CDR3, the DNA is TGTGCCAGCAGTTTGGACGGGGCACACAATGAGCAGTTCTTC.

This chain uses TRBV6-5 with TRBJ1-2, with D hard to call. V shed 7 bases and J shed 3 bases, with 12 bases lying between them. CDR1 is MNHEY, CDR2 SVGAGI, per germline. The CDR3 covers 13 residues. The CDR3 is CASKGGSDYGYTF. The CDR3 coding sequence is TGTGCCAGCAAGGGAGGGAGTGACTATGGCTACACCTTC.

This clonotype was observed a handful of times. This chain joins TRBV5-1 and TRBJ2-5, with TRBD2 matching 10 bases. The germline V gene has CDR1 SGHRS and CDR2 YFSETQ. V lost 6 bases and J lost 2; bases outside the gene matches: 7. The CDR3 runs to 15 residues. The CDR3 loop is CASKELAGTQETQYF. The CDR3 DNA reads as TGCGCCAGCAAGGAACTAGCGGGGACGCAAGAGACCCAGTACTTC.

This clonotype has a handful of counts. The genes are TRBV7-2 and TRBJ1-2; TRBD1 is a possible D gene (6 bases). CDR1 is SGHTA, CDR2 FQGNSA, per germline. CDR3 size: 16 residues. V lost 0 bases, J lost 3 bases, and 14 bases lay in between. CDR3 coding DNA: TGTGCCAGCAGCTTAGCCTCAGGGGCGGGGGACTATGGCTACACCTTC. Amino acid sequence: CASSLASGAGDYGYTF.

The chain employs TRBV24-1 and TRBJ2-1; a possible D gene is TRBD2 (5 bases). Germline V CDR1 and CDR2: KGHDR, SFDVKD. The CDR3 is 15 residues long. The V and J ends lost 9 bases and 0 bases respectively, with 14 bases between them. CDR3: CATSGGTSSYNEQFF. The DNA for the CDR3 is TGTGCCACCTCCGGAGGAACCAGCTCCTACAATGAGCAGTTCTTC.

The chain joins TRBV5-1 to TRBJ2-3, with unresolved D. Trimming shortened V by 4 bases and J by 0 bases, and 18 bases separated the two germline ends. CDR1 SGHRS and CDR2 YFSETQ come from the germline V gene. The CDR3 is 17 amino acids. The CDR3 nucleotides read TGCGCCAGCAGCAAGGAAGGGCACGTAATTAGCACAGATACGCAGTATTTT. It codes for CASSKEGHVISTDTQYF. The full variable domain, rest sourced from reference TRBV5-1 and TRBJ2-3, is KAGVTQTPRYLIKTRGQQVTLSCSPISGHRSVSWYQQTPGQGLQFLFEYFSETQRNKGNFPGRFSGRQFSNSRSEMNVSTLELGDSALYLCASSKEGHVISTDTQYFGPGTRLTVL.

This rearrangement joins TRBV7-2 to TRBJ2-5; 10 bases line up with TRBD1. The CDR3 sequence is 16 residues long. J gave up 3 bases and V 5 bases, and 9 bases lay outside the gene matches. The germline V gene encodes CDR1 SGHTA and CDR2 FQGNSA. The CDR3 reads CASSVQAGQGKETQYF. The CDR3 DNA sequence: TGTGCCAGCAGCGTACAGGCGGGACAGGGGAAAGAGACCCAGTACTTC. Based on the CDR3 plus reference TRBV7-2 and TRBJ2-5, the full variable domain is GAGVSQSPSNKVTEKGKDVELRCDPISGHTALYWYRQSLGQGLEFLIYFQGNSAPDKSGLPSDRFSAERTGGSVSTLTIQRTQQEDSAVYLCASSVQAGQGKETQYFGPGTRLLVL.

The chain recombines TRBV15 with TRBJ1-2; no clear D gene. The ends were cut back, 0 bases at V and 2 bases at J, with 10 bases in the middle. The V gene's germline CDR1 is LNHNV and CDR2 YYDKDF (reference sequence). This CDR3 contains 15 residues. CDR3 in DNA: TGTGCCACCAGCAGAGAGGGAACAGAAAACTATGGCTACACCTTC. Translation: CATSREGTENYGYTF.

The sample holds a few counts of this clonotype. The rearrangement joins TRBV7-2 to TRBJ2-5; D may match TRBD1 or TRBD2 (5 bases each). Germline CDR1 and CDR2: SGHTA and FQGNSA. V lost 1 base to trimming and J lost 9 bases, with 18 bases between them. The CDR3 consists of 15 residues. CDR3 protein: CASSLELIGAEAQYF. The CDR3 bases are TGTGCCAGCAGCTTAGAGTTAATCGGGGCTGAGGCCCAGTACTTC.

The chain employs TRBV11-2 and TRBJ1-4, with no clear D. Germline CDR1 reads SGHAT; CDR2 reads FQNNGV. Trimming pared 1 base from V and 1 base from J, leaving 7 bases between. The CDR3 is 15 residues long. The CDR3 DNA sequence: TGTGCCAGCAGCTTAGGTGCGGGAACTAATGAAAAACTGTTTTTT. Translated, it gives CASSLGAGTNEKLFF.